This TCR beta chain was identified during a study of blood T cell repertoires in COVID-19. Study as a whole: Samples representing acute and convalescent COVID-19 were sourced from the United States, Italy and Spain. PBMCs, B-cell-depleted T cells, or T cells were the source of the cDNA or gDNA that made up the material.

As processed by the authors: Researchers report that nucleated cell counts were estimated from reference gene primer amplification. TCRdb's table, derived via immunoSEQ multiplex PCR, lists solely in-frame clones and lacks some. The DNA gave D and trimming, while V, J and clone size come from that table. The data hold fewer than 25,000 clones, with about nine tenths observed a single time. Looked up from germline, CDR1 is SGHRS and CDR2 is YFSETQ. This CDR3 is 15 amino acids long. Trimming shortened V by 4 bases and J by 0 bases, and 11 bases separated the two germline ends. The chain couples TRBV5-1 to TRBJ1-5; D is unclear. The clonotype originates from a man between 70 and 80 years old with active COVID-19. Sequenced input: peripheral blood. This CDR3 is CASSPTVDSNQPQHF. The DNA for the CDR3 is TGCGCCAGCAGCCCCACAGTTGATAGCAATCAGCCCCAGCATTTT.